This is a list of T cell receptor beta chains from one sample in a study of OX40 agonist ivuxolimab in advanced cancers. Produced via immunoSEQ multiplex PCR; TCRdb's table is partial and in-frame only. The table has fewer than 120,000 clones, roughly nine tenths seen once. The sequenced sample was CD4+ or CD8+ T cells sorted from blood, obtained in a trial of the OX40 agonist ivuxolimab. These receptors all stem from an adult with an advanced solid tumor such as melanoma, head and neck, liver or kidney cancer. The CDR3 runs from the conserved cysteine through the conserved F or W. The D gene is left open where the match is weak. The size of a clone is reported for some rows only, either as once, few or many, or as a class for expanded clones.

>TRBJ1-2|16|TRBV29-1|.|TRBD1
TGCAGCGTTGTGGGGGACAGGGGGGACAACTATGATGGCTACACCTTC
CSVVGDRGDNYDGYTF
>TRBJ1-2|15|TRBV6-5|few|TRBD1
TGTGCCAGCAGCTTTACAGGGGAAGCGGGCTATGGCTACACCTTC
CASSFTGEAGYGYTF
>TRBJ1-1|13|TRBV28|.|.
TGTGCCAGCAGTTCCCCCGGGGGAACTGAAGCTTTCTTT
CASSSPGGTEAFF
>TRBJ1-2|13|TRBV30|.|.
TGTGCCTCGGGGGGCCCCCAAGGCTATGGCTACACCTTC
CASGGPQGYGYTF
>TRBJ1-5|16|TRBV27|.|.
TGTGCCAGCAGGGATACCTGGGGTGGCAGCAATCAGCCCCAGCATTTT
CASRDTWGGSNQPQHF
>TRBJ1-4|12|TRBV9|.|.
TGTGCCAGCAGCGCGGGTAGAGAAAAACTGTTTTTT
CASSAGREKLFF
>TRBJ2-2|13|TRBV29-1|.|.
TGCAGCGTTGGGGATACGCACACCGGGGAGCTGTTTTTT
CSVGDTHTGELFF
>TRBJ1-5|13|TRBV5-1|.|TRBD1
TGCGCCATCAAGGACAGGAAAAATCAGCCCCAGCATTTT
CAIKDRKNQPQHF
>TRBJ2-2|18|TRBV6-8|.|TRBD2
TGTGCCAGCACCCTGCCTGGCCCGGGACTAGCGGGAGCCGGGGAGCTGTTTTTT
CASTLPGPGLAGAGELFF
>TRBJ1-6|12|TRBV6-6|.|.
TGTGCCACTCTGACAGTTAATTCACCCCTCCACTTT
CATLTVNSPLHF
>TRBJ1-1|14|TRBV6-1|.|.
TGTGCCAGCAGTGAAGCGGGGGGGAACACTGAAGCTTTCTTT
CASSEAGGNTEAFF
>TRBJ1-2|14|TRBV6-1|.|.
TGTGCCAGCAGTCTTCAGGGAAGTAACTATGGCTACACCTTC
CASSLQGSNYGYTF
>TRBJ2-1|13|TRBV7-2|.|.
TGTGCCAGCAGCCCGGGCGGGTACAATGAGCAGTTCTTC
CASSPGGYNEQFF
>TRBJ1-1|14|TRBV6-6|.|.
TGTGCCAGCAGTCCCCGACAGTTGAACACTGAAGCTTTCTTT
CASSPRQLNTEAFF
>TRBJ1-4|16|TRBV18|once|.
TGTGCCAGCTCACACCATCCGGGACAAAGTAATGAAAAACTGTTTTTT
CASSHHPGQSNEKLFF
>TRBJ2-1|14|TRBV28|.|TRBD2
TGTGCCAGCAGTGGCGGGAGACGCTACAATGAGCAGTTCTTC
CASSGGRRYNEQFF
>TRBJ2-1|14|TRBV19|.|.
TGTGCCAGTAGTATAGATCGACAGAACAATGAGCAGTTCTTC
CASSIDRQNNEQFF
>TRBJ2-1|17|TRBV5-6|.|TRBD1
TGTGCCAGCAGCTTATGGGGACAGCGAAGCTCCTACAATGAGCAGTTCTTC
CASSLWGQRSSYNEQFF
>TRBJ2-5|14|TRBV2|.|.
TGTGCCAGCAGTGCGGGGCAGGGGCAAGAGACCCAGTACTTC
CASSAGQGQETQYF
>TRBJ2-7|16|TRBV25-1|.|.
TGTGCCAGCAGTGAACTTGAGGGGGAGGGCGGGATCGAGCAGTACTTC
CASSELEGEGGIEQYF
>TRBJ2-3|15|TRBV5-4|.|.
TGTGCCAGCACCCTCATCCCCTCGAACTTAGATACGCAGTATTTT
CASTLIPSNLDTQYF
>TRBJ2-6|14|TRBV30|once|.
TGTGCGCGGGGTGACACTACTGGGGCCAACGTCCTGACTTTC
CARGDTTGANVLTF
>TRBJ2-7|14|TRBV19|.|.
TGTGCCAGTAGTAAGTCGTCGGGGCCTTTGGAGCAGTACTTC
CASSKSSGPLEQYF
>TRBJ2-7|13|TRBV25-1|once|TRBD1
TGTGCCAGCCGTGGACAGGTTCGGCCTGAGCAGTACTTC
CASRGQVRPEQYF
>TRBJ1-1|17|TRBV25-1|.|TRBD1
TGTGCCAGCAGTGAATTAGGGGGCGGGAAGGGATACACTGAAGCTTTCTTT
CASSELGGGKGYTEAFF
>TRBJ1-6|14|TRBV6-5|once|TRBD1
TGTGCCAGCAGCCGTGCCGGGACAGATTCACCCCTCCACTTT
CASSRAGTDSPLHF